These 28 T cell receptor beta chains came from one sample sequenced in a study of blood T cell repertoires in COVID-19 (TCRdb year 2020). Library preparation was by the immunoSEQ multiplex PCR assay. As stored in TCRdb, this immuneACCESS dataset retains in-frame rearrangements with V and J assigned. A fraction of the clones does not appear; measured against another copy, unresolved V genes explain less than half of the discrepancy, and the remainder lacks a known reason. The sample table holds around 93,000 clones, of which 90% were seen once. The top ten clones comprise 5% to 7% of the sample. The sequenced sample consisted of peripheral blood. The receptor set was obtained from a man in his late teens or twenties with COVID-19, enrolled during active disease.

J is TRBJ2-7 and V is TRBV9; 7 nucleotides align to TRBD2. This CDR3 has 14 amino acids. After removal of 0 bases from V and 3 bases from J, the junction contained 3 bases not matched to a gene. Germline values: CDR1 SGDLS, CDR2 YYNGEE. The CDR3 DNA is TGTGCCAGCAGCGTAGCCGGGGACTACTACGAGCAGTACTTC. This encodes CASSVAGDYYEQYF.

The J gene is TRBJ2-7, the V gene TRBV6-5; 10 nucleotides match TRBD1. Germline V gene lookup returns CDR1 MNHEY and CDR2 SVGAGI. The CDR3 totals 16 residues. V trimming: 2 bases; J trimming: 2 bases; junction bases outside the gene matches: 6. The CDR3: CASSYRWTGGPYEQYF. CDR3 nucleotide sequence: TGTGCCAGCAGTTACAGATGGACAGGGGGACCCTACGAGCAGTACTTC.

This clone occurred a few times. V and J are TRBV5-4 and TRBJ2-1, with 9 nucleotides matching TRBD1. After removal of 3 bases from V and 8 bases from J, the junction contained 3 bases not matched to a gene. The CDR3 is 13 amino acids. Germline CDR1 is SGHNT and CDR2 is YYREEE (reference sequence). CDR3 region: CASSSDRGYEQFF. The CDR3 DNA follows: TGTGCCAGCAGCTCGGACAGGGGATATGAGCAGTTCTTC.

This chain links TRBV6-2 or TRBV6-3 with TRBJ2-3; possibly TRBD2 for D (6 bases). CDR1 MNHEY and CDR2 SVGEGT come from the germline V gene. Trimming shortened V by 5 bases and J by 6 bases, and 21 bases separated the two germline ends. The CDR3 is 16 residues long. The CDR3: CASSRSSRPGVDTQYF. The CDR3 region has the DNA TGTGCCAGCAGTCGGTCTAGTCGGCCGGGGGTTGATACGCAGTATTTT.

This clone was picked up a small number of times. This sequence joins TRBV3-1 (or the pseudogene TRBV3-2) and TRBJ2-2; D is undetermined. The V end was cut by 4 bases, the J end by 4 bases, with 10 bases between. CDR1 is LGHDT and CDR2 is YNNKEL in the germline V gene (reference sequence). The CDR3 consists of 14 residues. Here the CDR3 reads CASSPTGGTGELFF. For the CDR3, the DNA is TGTGCCAGCAGCCCAACTGGTGGCACCGGGGAGCTGTTTTTT.

The chain links TRBV6-5 to TRBJ2-5, with D possibly matching TRBD1 (6 bases). The V gene's germline CDR1 is MNHEY and CDR2 SVGAGI. This CDR3 comprises 13 residues. Trimming shortened V by 7 bases and J by 0 bases, and 9 bases separated the two germline ends. The CDR3 loop reads CASNRGYQETQYF. The DNA for the CDR3 is TGTGCCAGCAATAGGGGGTACCAAGAGACCCAGTACTTC.

The chain couples TRBV2 to TRBJ1-5, with a weak D call TRBD1 (6 bases). Germline values: CDR1 SNHLY, CDR2 FYNNEI. Trimming removed 7 bases from V and 3 bases from J, with 13 bases in between. The CDR3 is made up of 14 amino acids. In nucleotides, the CDR3 is TGTGCCAGCATTGGGGACACCTACAATCAGCCCCAGCATTTT. Amino acid sequence: CASIGDTYNQPQHF.

This chain uses TRBV4-1 with TRBJ1-4; D is perhaps TRBD1 (6 bases). Germline values: CDR1 MGHRA, CDR2 YSYEKL. V shed 0 bases and J shed 4 bases, with 12 bases lying between them. The CDR3 totals 16 residues. The CDR3: CASSQDSTGRNEKLFF. Here the CDR3 DNA reads TGCGCCAGCAGCCAAGATTCGACAGGTCGTAATGAAAAACTGTTTTTT.

The V gene is TRBV3-1 (or the pseudogene TRBV3-2), the J gene TRBJ1-2, with 8 bases that match TRBD1. V trimming: 5 bases; J trimming: 4 bases; junction bases outside the gene matches: 3. This CDR3 region has 13 residues. Germline-derived CDR1 and CDR2 are LGHDT and YNNKEL (reference sequence). The CDR3 here is CASSTGGVYGYTF. CDR3 bases: TGTGCCAGCAGCACAGGGGGGGTCTATGGCTACACCTTC.

This clone appeared a single time. The chain links TRBV28 to TRBJ1-5; 7 bases map to TRBD1. The CDR3 loop spans 15 amino acids. Germline V gene sequence: CDR1 MDHEN, CDR2 SYDVKM. Trimming removed 6 bases from V and 3 bases from J; junction bases left unmatched: 8. The CDR3 is CASSRGGGNNQPQHF. CDR3 sequence (DNA): TGTGCCAGCAGCAGAGGAGGGGGCAACAATCAGCCCCAGCATTTT.

The V call is TRBV4-1, the J call TRBJ2-1; D is possibly TRBD2 (5 bases). The CDR3 extends over 15 amino acids. From germline, CDR1 is MGHRA and CDR2 YSYEKL. Trimming took off 2 bases at V and 10 bases at J, with 18 bases between the two ends. The CDR3 spells CASSQMKLEMREQFF. In DNA, the CDR3 is TGCGCCAGCAGCCAAATGAAACTAGAGATGAGGGAGCAGTTCTTC.

CDR3 in amino acids: CASNPISGVTEAFF. CDR3 DNA: TGTGCCAGCAATCCCATCTCAGGGGTCACTGAAGCTTTCTTT. V and J are TRBV6-5 and TRBJ1-1; D perhaps matches TRBD1 (6 bases). Germline CDR1 MNHEY, CDR2 SVGAGI. The CDR3 has 14 amino acids. V shed 7 bases and J shed 4 bases, with 16 bases lying between them.

Concerning this clone: The germline gene is not matched at one end of the junction; a read error may be the cause. The chain carries TRBV28 and TRBJ2-7; 10 bases fit TRBD1. This CDR3 has 15 residues. Germline lookup yields CDR1 MDHEN and CDR2 SYDVKM. CDR3 in amino acids: CASSVRDRGSHEQYF. CDR3 in DNA: TGTGCCAGCAGTGTCCGGGACAGGGGCTCCCACGAGCAGTACTTC.

V gene TRBV3-1 (or the pseudogene TRBV3-2) combines with J gene TRBJ1-2, with TRBD1 matching 7 bases. V was pared by 2 bases and J by 2 bases, with 8 bases of the junction left unmatched. Germline V CDR1 and CDR2: LGHDT, YNNKEL (reference sequence). The CDR3 has 16 residues. This CDR3 reads CASSQSDRERNYGYTF. The CDR3 region has the DNA TGTGCCAGCAGCCAATCCGACAGGGAACGGAACTATGGCTACACCTTC.

This clone was counted between two and nine times. This chain joins TRBV27 and TRBJ2-7; 8 bases match TRBD1. From germline, CDR1 is MNHEY and CDR2 SMNVEV (reference sequence). The CDR3 sequence is 14 residues long. With 5 bases clipped from V and 0 bases from J, the junction kept 3 bases outside the gene matches. CDR3 sequence: CASSQGTGSYEQYF. The CDR3 DNA is TGTGCCAGCAGTCAAGGGACAGGCTCCTACGAGCAGTACTTC.

The CDR3, as DNA: TGTGCCAGCAGCTTGGGTACAGGGGGCGGGAGTCCACACGAGCAGTACTTC. Its protein is CASSLGTGGGSPHEQYF. This chain links TRBV7-9 with TRBJ2-7; 9 nucleotides align to TRBD1. CDR3 length equals 17 residues. V was pared by 3 bases and J by 5 bases, with 14 bases of the junction left unmatched. Germline lookup yields CDR1 SEHNR and CDR2 FQNEAQ (reference sequence).

The chain joins TRBV28 to TRBJ1-5; TRBD1 agrees at 10 bases. Germline values: CDR1 MDHEN, CDR2 SYDVKM. The CDR3 extends over 15 amino acids. V lost 6 bases to trimming and J lost 2 bases; unmatched junction nucleotides: 4. The CDR3 loop is CASSGTGEGNQPQHF. DNA for the CDR3: TGTGCCAGCAGCGGGACAGGGGAAGGCAATCAGCCCCAGCATTTT.

The chain employs TRBV7-2 and TRBJ2-1; 8 bases are a match to TRBD2. Germline-derived CDR1 and CDR2 are SGHTA and FQGNSA. The CDR3 spans 14 residues. J lost 3 bases, V lost 5 bases, and 3 bases had no gene match. In nucleotides, the CDR3 is TGTGCCAGCAGCGGGACTAGAAACTACAATGAGCAGTTCTTC. This codes for CASSGTRNYNEQFF.

A remark on this clone: The germline gene is not matched at one end of the junction; a read error may be the cause. V is TRBV7-9 and J is TRBJ1-4; D gene unclear. CDR1 SEHNR and CDR2 FQNEAQ come from the germline V gene (reference sequence). The CDR3 has 14 residues. The DNA of the CDR3 is TGTGCCAGCAGCTTAAAGGCAACTAATGAAAAACTGCTTTTT. It yields the protein CASSLKATNEKLLF. The whole variable domain, remainder taken from reference TRBV7-9 and TRBJ1-4, is DTGVSQNPRHKITKRGQNVTFRCDPISEHNRLYWYRQTLGQGPEFLTYFQNEAQLEKSRLLSDRFSAERPKGSFSTLEIQRTEQGDSAMYLCASSLKATNEKLLFGSGTQLSVL.

This chain joins TRBV2 and TRBJ2-1; TRBD2 matches 10 bases. With 4 bases clipped from V and 6 bases from J, the junction kept 6 bases outside the gene matches. This CDR3 contains 15 residues. Germline-derived CDR1 and CDR2 are SNHLY and FYNNEI. The CDR3 sequence: CASSVEVAGGNEQFF. The CDR3 DNA is TGTGCCAGCAGTGTAGAGGTAGCGGGGGGCAATGAGCAGTTCTTC. The full variable domain, completed using reference TRBV2 and TRBJ2-1, is EPEVTQTPSHQVTQMGQEVILRCVPISNHLYFYWYRQILGQKVEFLVSFYNNEISEKSEIFDDQFSVERPDGSNFTLKIRSTKLEDSAMYFCASSVEVAGGNEQFFGPGTRLTVL.

The V and J genes are TRBV6-2 or TRBV6-3 and TRBJ2-1, with TRBD1 as a possible D gene (5 bases). Between the trimmed V and J ends, which lost 6 bases and 9 bases, there was a span of 18 bases. From germline, CDR1 is MNHEY and CDR2 SVGEGT. The CDR3 has 14 residues. This CDR3 is CASSSGKPNAEQFF. CDR3 bases: TGTGCCAGCAGCTCAGGGAAACCCAACGCTGAGCAGTTCTTC.

The CDR3 loop is CASRRSGGGGNGYTF. Here the CDR3 DNA reads TGTGCCAGCAGGAGGTCCGGGGGAGGAGGTAATGGCTACACCTTC. The V call is TRBV9, the J call TRBJ1-2, with TRBD1 as a possible D gene (5 bases). V lost 5 bases and J lost 6, with 20 bases in between. The CDR3 has 15 residues. Germline CDR1 is SGDLS and CDR2 is YYNGEE.

The gene calls are TRBV7-2 and TRBJ2-5, with TRBD2 matching over 14 bases. From germline, CDR1 is SGHTA and CDR2 FQGNSA. V was pared by 1 base and J by 6 bases, with 4 bases of the junction left unmatched. The CDR3 runs to 16 residues. The CDR3 region is CASSLEGTSGRQTQYF. The CDR3 DNA follows: TGTGCCAGCAGCTTAGAAGGGACTAGCGGGAGACAGACCCAGTACTTC. The full variable domain, its missing parts supplied by reference TRBV7-2 and TRBJ2-5, is GAGVSQSPSNKVTEKGKDVELRCDPISGHTALYWYRQSLGQGLEFLIYFQGNSAPDKSGLPSDRFSAERTGGSVSTLTIQRTQQEDSAVYLCASSLEGTSGRQTQYFGPGTRLLVL.

This clone was detected once. The chain couples TRBV7-8 to TRBJ1-5; TRBD1 matches 7 bases. The V gene's germline CDR1 is SGHVS and CDR2 FQNEAQ. The CDR3 is 17 amino acids. V lost 5 bases to trimming and J lost 3 bases; unmatched junction nucleotides: 13. CDR3 loop: CASSDDRVTLTNQPQHF. CDR3 bases: TGTGCCAGCAGCGACGACAGGGTAACATTAACCAATCAGCCCCAGCATTTT. The whole variable domain, filled in from reference TRBV7-8 and TRBJ1-5, reads GAGVSQSPRYKVAKRGQDVALRCDPISGHVSLFWYQQALGQGPEFLTYFQNEAQLDKSGLPSDRFFAERPEGSVSTLKIQRTQQEDSAVYLCASSDDRVTLTNQPQHFGDGTRLSIL.

The chain is built from TRBV7-9 and TRBJ2-7; 9 nucleotides line up with TRBD2. The CDR3 has 14 residues. With V trimmed by 4 bases and J by 5 bases, 6 bases remained unmatched. The germline CDR1 and CDR2 sequences are SEHNR and FQNEAQ (reference sequence). The CDR3 region has the DNA TGTGCCAGCAGCTATAGCGGGAGTAGCGACGAGCAGTACTTC. Protein product: CASSYSGSSDEQYF.

The CDR3 DNA reads as TGTGCCAGCAGCCCATCAGGGGAAGCCGGGGAGCTGTTTTTT. It is translated as CASSPSGEAGELFF. This sequence joins TRBV11-2 and TRBJ2-2; maybe TRBD1 (6 bases). V dropped 5 bases and J dropped 6 bases, with 13 bases sitting between them. This CDR3 contains 14 residues. Germline loops: CDR1 SGHAT, CDR2 FQNNGV.

The rearrangement joins TRBV10-1 to TRBJ2-7, with 7 bases lining up with TRBD1. The CDR3 consists of 16 residues. The junction had 13 bases not matched to a gene; V was cut back by 7 bases and J by 1 base. Per germline, CDR1 WNHNN and CDR2 SYGVQD (reference sequence). Here the CDR3 DNA reads TGCGCCAGCATCGTTGCCGGGACAGAGGAATCCTACGAGCAGTACTTC. It translates to CASIVAGTEESYEQYF.

This clone appeared a single time. This chain uses TRBV2 with TRBJ2-7, with 10 bases fitting TRBD1. CDR3 length: 12 residues. Trimming removed 11 bases from V and 2 bases from J; junction bases left unmatched: 3. Germline V CDR1 and CDR2: SNHLY, FYNNEI. CDR3 residues: CAGGTGAYEQYF. CDR3 nucleotides: TGTGCCGGCGGGACAGGGGCCTACGAGCAGTACTTC.